This T cell receptor (beta chain) is from a study of persistence of HIV-infected CD4 T cells (dated by TCRdb to 2018 to 2021). About the investigation overall: The study isolated CMV- and HIV-1 Gag-responding CD4+ T cells from ART-treated individuals to examine antigen-driven clonal expansion of HIV-1-infected cells. The median time participants had been on suppressive ART was 7 to 9 years. Peripheral blood samples of up to about 200 mL were collected at multiple time points, except for a couple of participants, who underwent leukapheresis at a single time point. Proviral sequencing was used to assess clonality among infected cells, whereas TCRbeta sequencing gauged the clonality of all cells within each sorted population. The TCR cluster analysis across participants included under ten participants for CMV and more than five participants for Gag.

About this clone itself: Its antigen is unknown. The record has no base qualities; no much larger clone is one base away.

General findings and caveats noted by the study authors: Significantly lower TCRbeta richness was observed in CMV- and Gag-responding cells than in anti-CD3/anti-CD28-responding cells, and higher oligoclonality was observed in CMV-responding cells than in CD3/CD28-stimulated and Gag-responding cells. Enrichment of degenerate expanded CDR3beta sequences was found in antigen-responding cells, suggesting convergent selection of CD4+ responses to CMV and Gag. TCR oligoclonality correlated with proviral oligoclonality within the same sorted populations. Few individuals were included in the study, and only a limited range of antigens was tested. Bulk TCR analyses could not be limited to the rare CMV-responding cells that actually contained HIV-1 proviruses.

There are 17 amino acids in the CDR3, from cysteine to phenylalanine inclusive. The sequence is cut down to CDR3 DNA, 51 bases in frame from base 1. V is clipped by 5 bases and J by 2 bases, and the sequence between their germline boundaries is 18 bases long. CDR1 SGHTA and CDR2 FQGTGA were looked up in the germline V gene. The immunoSEQ hsTCRB assay version 4 in survey mode was used to sequence TCRbeta repertoires from genomic DNA. For TCRbeta sequencing, genomic DNA was diluted to around 9.6 ng/uL, and up to about 1 ug was used per sample. The published analysis was carried out like this. TCRbeta data were analyzed in ImmunoSeq Analyzer 3.0, with diversity computed on productive nucleotide rearrangements. Using the Immunarch R package, lower-bound TCR diversity was estimated with the improved Chao index and clonality was estimated with the Gini coefficient. Different nucleotide rearrangements encoding the same CDR3beta amino acid sequence were counted as distinct clonotypes. TCRbeta sequences significantly enriched in antigen-responding cells relative to anti-CD3/anti-CD28-activated cells were identified by differential abundance analysis. GLIPH2 clustered TCRs by predicted peptide-MHC specificity, both within individual participants and across merged participant data sets. Held by TCRdb, this immuneACCESS table contains in-frame sequences only and omits some clones. Under half of the omission traces to an unresolved V gene where checked; the cause of the rest is unknown. From that table come the V and J calls and clone size; the DNA was used to work out D and trimming. Present in this sample are roughly 28,000 clones, roughly 78% of which were seen just once. The ten largest clones represent 0.75% to 0.95% of the sample.

The label giving this sample's treatment or condition can be read as: suppressive antiretroviral therapy. Lysates of CMV-infected fibroblasts at about 9.5 ug/mL were used to stimulate the cells. Nonresponding CD40L-negative CD69-negative CD45RO-high memory CD4+ T cells were sorted as memory populations depleted of antigen-responding cells. HIV-1-infected adults in whom suppressive ART had been started during chronic infection were enrolled as participants. For at least 4 years, participants had undetectable plasma HIV-1 RNA, below 50 copies/mL. To be included, participants needed a CD4+ T cell count above 400 cells/uL and a positive CMV serology. Before stimulation, PBMCs were isolated using density centrifugation and depleted of CD8+ T cells. For around 19 hours, the CD8-depleted PBMCs were stimulated with anti-CD28/CD49d costimulation, a CD40-blocking antibody, and enfuvirtide to prevent new infections. Cells were sorted on a Beckman Coulter MoFlo Legacy or XDP sorter, with propidium iodide excluding dead cells. For samples with more than one million cells, genomic DNA was extracted with the QIAamp DNA Mini Kit, and for all other samples the Quick-DNA Microprep Kit was used.

Sequencing used CD4+ T cells sorted from PBMCs after roughly 19-hour stimulation, obtained from a patient who received antiretroviral therapy. Per the publication, the cell subset or site label means: CD40L-CD69- CD45RO-high memory CD4 T cells not responding to CMV lysate. This chain is built from TRBV7-3 and TRBJ2-2; TRBD1 could be the D gene, as 5 bases match. The TCR was taken from an adult woman with HIV who was CMV-seropositive. The nucleotide sequence is TGTGCCAGCAGCACGCCCCCTGGGGCGCTAAACACCGGGGAGCTGTTTTTT. Its protein product is CASSTPPGALNTGELFF.